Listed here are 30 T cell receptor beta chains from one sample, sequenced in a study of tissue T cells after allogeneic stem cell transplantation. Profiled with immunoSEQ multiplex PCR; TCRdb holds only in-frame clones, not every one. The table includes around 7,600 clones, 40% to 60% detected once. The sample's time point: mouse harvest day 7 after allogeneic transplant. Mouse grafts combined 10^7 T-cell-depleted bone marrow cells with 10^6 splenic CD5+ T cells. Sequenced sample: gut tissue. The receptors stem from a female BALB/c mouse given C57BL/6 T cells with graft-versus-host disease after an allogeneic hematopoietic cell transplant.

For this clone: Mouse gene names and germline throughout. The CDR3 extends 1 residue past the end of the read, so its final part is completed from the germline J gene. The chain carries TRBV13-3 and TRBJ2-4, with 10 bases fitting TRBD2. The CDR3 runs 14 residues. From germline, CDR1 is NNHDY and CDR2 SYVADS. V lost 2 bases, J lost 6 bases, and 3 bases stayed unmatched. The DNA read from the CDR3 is TGTGCCAGCAGTGACGCTGGGGGGGCGAACACCTTGTAC. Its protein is CASSDAGGANTLY. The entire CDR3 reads CASSDAGGANTLYF.

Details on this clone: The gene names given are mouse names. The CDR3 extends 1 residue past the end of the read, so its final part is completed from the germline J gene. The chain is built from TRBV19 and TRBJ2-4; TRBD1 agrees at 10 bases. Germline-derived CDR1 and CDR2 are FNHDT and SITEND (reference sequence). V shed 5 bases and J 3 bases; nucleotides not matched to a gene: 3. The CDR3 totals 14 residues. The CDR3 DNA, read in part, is TGTGCCAGCAGCCCGGGACAGGGGCAAAACACCTTGTAC. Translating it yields CASSPGQGQNTLY. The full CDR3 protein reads CASSPGQGQNTLYF.

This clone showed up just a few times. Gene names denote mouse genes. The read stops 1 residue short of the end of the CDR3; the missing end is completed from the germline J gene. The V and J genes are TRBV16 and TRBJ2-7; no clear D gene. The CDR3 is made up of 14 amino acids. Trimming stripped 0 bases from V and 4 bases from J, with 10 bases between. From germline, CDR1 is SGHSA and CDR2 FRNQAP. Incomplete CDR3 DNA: TGTGCAAGCAGCTTAGATTCGCCTTCTTATGAACAGTAC. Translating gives CASSLDSPSYEQY. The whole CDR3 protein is CASSLDSPSYEQYF.

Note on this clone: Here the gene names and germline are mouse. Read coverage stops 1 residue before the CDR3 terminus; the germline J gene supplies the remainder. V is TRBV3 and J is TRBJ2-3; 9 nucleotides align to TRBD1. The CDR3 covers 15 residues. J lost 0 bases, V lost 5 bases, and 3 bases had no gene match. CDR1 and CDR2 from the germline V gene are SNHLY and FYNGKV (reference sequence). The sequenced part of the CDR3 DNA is TGTGCCAGCAGCCCCGGGACAGGGAGTGCAGAAACGCTGTAT. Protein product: CASSPGTGSAETLY. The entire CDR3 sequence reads CASSPGTGSAETLYF. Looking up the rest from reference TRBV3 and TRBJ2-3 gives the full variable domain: GPKVLQIPSHQIIDMGQMVTLNCDPVSNHLYFYWYKQILGQQMEFLVNFYNGKVMEKSKLFKDQFSVERPDGSYFTLKIQPTALEDSAVYFCASSPGTGSAETLYFGSGTRLTVL.

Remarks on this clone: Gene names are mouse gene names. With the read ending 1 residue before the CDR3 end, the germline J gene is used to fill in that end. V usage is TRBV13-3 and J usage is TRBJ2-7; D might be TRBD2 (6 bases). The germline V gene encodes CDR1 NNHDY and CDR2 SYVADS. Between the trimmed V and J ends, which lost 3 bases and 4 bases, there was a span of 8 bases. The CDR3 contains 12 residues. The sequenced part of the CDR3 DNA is TGTGCCAGCAGTGGGGACTTGTATGAACAGTAC. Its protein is CASSGDLYEQY. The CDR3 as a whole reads CASSGDLYEQYF.

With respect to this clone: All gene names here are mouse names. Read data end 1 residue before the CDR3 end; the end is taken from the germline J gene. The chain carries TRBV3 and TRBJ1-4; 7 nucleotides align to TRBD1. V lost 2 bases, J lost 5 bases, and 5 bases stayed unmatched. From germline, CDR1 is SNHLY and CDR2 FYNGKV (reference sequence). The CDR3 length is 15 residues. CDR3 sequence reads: CASSLRQGGNERLFF. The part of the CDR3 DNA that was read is TGTGCCAGCAGCTTAAGACAGGGAGGGAACGAAAGATTATTT.

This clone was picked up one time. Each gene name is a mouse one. The covered CDR3 bases are TGTGCCAGCAGTCTGGGCAATAGTGCAGAAACGCTGTAT. As protein: CASSLGNSAETLY. The whole CDR3 protein is CASSLGNSAETLYF. The chain uses TRBV26 and TRBJ2-3; no clear D gene. Read sequence stops 1 residue before the CDR3 end, and the germline J gene provides the missing end. This CDR3 contains 14 residues. CDR1 KGHPV and CDR2 FQNQEV come from the germline V gene (reference sequence). The ends were cut back, 2 bases at V and 0 bases at J, with 6 bases in the middle.

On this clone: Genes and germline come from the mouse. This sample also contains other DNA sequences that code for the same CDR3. CDR3 DNA, as far as it was read: TGTGCCAGCAGTCTGCGAATAAACACAGAAGTCTTC. Protein product: CASSLRINTEVF. The whole CDR3 protein reads CASSLRINTEVFF. The J gene is TRBJ1-1, the V gene TRBV26; D not certain. The CDR3 extends 1 residue past the end of the read, so its final part is completed from the germline J gene. Trimming removed 2 bases from V and 1 base from J, with 5 bases in between. Germline values: CDR1 KGHPV, CDR2 FQNQEV (reference sequence). The CDR3 spans 13 residues.

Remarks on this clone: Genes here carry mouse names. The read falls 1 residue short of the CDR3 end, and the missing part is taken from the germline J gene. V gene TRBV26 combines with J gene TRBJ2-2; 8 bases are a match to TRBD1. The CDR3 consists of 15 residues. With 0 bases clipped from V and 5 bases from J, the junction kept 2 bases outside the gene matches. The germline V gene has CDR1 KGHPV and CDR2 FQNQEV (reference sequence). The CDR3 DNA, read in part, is TGTGCCAGCAGTCTGTCAACAGGGGGGACCGGGCAGCTCTAC. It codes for CASSLSTGGTGQLY. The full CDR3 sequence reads CASSLSTGGTGQLYF.

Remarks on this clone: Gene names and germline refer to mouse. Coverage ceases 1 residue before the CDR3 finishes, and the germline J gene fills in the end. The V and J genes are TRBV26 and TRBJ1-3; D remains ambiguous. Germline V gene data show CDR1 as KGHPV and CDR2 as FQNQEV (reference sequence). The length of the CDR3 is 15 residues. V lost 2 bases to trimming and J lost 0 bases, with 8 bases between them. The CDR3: CASSLNGYSGNTLYF. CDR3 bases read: TGTGCCAGCAGTCTGAACGGTTATTCTGGAAATACGCTCTAT.

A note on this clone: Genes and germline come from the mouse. CDR3 in amino acids: CAAGRDGEQYF. The CDR3 bases that were read are TGTGCAGCAGGTAGGGATGGGGAACAGTAC. The chain recombines TRBV19 with TRBJ2-7; no clear D. The CDR3 is cut off 1 residue early in the read; its end comes from the germline J gene. Germline CDR1 and CDR2: FNHDT and SITEND (reference sequence). The length of the CDR3 is 11 residues.

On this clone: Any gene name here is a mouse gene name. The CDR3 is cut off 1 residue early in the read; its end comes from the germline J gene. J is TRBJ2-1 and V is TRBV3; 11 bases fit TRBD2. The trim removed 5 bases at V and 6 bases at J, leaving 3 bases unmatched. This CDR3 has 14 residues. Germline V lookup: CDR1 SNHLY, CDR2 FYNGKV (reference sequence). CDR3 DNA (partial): TGTGCCAGCAGCCCGGGACTGGGGGTTGCTGAGCAGTTC. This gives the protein CASSPGLGVAEQF. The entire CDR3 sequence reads CASSPGLGVAEQFF.

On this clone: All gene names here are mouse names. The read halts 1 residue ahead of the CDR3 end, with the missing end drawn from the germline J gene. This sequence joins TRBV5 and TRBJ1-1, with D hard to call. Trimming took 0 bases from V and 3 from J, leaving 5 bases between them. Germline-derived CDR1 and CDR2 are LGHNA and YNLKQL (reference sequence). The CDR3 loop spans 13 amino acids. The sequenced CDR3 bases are TGTGCCAGCAGCCAAGATCCAGACACAGAAGTCTTC. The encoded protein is CASSQDPDTEVF. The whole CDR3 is CASSQDPDTEVFF.

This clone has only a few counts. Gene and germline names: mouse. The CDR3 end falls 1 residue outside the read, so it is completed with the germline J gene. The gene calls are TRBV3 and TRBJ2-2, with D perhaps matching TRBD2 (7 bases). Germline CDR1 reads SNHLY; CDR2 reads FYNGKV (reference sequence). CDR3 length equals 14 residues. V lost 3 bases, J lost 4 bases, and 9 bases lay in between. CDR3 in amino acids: CASSLRGATGQLYF. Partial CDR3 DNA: TGTGCCAGCAGCTTGCGGGGGGCCACCGGGCAGCTCTAC.

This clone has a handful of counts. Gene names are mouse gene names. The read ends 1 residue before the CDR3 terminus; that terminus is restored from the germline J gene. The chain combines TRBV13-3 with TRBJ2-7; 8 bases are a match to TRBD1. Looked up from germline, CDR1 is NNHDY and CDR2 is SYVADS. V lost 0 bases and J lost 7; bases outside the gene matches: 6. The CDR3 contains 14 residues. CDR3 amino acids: CASSDADRAREQYF. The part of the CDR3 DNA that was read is TGTGCCAGCAGTGATGCGGACAGGGCGAGGGAACAGTAC.

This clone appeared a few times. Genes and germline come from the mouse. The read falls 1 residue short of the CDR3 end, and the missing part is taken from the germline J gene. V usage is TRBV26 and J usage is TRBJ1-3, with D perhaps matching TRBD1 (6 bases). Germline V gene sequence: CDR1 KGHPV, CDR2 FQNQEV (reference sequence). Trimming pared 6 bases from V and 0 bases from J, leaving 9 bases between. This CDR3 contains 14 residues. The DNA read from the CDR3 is TGTGCCAGCAGCAGGGACACTTCTGGAAATACGCTCTAT. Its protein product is CASSRDTSGNTLY. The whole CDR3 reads CASSRDTSGNTLYF.

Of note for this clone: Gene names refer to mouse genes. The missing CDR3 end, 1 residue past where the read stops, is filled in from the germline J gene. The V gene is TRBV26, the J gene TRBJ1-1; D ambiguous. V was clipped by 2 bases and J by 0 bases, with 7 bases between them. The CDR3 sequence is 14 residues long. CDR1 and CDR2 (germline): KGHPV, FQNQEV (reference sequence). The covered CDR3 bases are TGTGCCAGCAGTCTGATACAAACAAACACAGAAGTCTTC. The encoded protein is CASSLIQTNTEVF. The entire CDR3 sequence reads CASSLIQTNTEVFF.

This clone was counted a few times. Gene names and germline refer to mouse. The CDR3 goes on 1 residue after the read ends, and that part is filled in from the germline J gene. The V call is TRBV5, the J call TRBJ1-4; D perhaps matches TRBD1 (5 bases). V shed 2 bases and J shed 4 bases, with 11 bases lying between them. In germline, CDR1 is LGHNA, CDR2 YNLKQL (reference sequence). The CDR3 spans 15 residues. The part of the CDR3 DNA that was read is TGTGCCAGCAGCCAAAAGGGGTCAGGCAACGAAAGATTATTT. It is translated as CASSQKGSGNERLF. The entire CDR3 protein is CASSQKGSGNERLFF.

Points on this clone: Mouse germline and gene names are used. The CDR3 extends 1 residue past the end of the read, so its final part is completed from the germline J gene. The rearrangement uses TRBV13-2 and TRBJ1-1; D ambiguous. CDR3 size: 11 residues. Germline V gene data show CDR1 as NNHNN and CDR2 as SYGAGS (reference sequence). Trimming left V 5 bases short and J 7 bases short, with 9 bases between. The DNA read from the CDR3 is TGTGCCAGCGGCGACGGGTTAGAAGTCTTC. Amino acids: CASGDGLEVF. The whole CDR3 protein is CASGDGLEVFF.

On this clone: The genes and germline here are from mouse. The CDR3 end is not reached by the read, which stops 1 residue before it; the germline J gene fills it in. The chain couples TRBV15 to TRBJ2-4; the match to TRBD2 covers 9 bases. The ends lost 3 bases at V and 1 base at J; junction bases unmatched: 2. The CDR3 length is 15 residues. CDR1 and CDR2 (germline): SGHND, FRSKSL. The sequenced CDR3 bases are TGTGCCAGCAGTTTTTCTGGGGGGGGTCAAAACACCTTGTAC. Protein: CASSFSGGGQNTLY. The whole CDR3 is CASSFSGGGQNTLYF.

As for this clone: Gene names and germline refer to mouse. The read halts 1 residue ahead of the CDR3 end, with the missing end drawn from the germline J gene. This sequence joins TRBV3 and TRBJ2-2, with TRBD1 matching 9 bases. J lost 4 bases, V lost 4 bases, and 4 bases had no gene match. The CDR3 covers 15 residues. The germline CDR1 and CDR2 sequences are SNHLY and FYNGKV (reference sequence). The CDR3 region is CASSSRDRATGQLYF. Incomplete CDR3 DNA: TGTGCCAGCAGCTCCCGGGACAGGGCCACCGGGCAGCTCTAC.

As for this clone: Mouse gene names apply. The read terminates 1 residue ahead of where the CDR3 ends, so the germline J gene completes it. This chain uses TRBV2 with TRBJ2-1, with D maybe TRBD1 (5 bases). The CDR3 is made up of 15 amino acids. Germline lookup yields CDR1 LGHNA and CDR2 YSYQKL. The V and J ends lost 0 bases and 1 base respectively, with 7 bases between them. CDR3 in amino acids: CASSQEDRNYAEQFF. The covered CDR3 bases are TGTGCCAGCAGCCAAGAAGACAGAAACTATGCTGAGCAGTTC.

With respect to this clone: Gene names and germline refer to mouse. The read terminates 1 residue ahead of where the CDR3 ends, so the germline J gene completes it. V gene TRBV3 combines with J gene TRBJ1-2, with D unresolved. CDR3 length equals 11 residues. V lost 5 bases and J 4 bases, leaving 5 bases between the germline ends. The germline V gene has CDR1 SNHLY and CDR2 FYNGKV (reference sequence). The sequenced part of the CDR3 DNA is TGTGCCAGCAGCAGGGCCTCCGACTACACC. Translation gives CASSRASDYT. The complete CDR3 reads CASSRASDYTF.

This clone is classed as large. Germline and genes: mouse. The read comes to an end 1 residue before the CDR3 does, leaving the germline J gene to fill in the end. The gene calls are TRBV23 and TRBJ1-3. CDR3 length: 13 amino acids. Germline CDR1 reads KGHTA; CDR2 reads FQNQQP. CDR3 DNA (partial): TGCTCCAGCAGTCTACCTTCTGGAAATACGCTCTAT. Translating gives CSSSLPSGNTLY. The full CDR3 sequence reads CSSSLPSGNTLYF. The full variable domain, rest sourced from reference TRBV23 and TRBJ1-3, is DAAVTQKPRYLIKMKGQEAEMKCIPEKGHTAVFWYQQKQSKELKFLIYFQNQQPLDQIDMVKERFSAVCPSSSLCSLGIRTCEAEDSALYLCSSSLPSGNTLYFGEGSRLIVV.

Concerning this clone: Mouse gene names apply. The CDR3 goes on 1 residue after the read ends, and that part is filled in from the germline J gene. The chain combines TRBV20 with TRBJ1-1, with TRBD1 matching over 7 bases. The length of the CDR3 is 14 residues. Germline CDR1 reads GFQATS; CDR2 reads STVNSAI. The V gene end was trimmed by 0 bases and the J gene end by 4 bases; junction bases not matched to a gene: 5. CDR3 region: CGARDQGGGTEVFF. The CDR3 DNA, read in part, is TGTGGTGCTAGGGATCAAGGGGGCGGCACAGAAGTCTTC.

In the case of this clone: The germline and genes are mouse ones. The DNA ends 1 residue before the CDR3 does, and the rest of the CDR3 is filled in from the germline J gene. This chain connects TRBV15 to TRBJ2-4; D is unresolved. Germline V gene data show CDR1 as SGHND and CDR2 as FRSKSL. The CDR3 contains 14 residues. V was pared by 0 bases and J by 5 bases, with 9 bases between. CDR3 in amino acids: CASSLARESNTLYF. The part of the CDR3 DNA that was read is TGTGCCAGCAGTTTAGCTCGGGAGTCAAACACCTTGTAC. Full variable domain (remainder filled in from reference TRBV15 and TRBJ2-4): DAGVTQTPRHEVAEKGQTIILKCEPVSGHNDLFWYRQTKIQGLELLSYFRSKSLMEDGGAFKDRFKAEMLNSSFSTLKIQPTEPKDSAVYLCASSLARESNTLYFGAGTRLSVL.

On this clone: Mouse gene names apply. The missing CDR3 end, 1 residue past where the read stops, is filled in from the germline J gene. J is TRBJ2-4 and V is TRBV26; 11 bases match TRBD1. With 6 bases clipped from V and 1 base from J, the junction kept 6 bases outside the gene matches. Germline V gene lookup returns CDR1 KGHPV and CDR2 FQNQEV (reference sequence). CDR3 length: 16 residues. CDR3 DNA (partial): TGTGCCAGCAGCCGGACAGGGGGCGCGGGTCAAAACACCTTGTAC. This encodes CASSRTGGAGQNTLY. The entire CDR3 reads CASSRTGGAGQNTLYF.

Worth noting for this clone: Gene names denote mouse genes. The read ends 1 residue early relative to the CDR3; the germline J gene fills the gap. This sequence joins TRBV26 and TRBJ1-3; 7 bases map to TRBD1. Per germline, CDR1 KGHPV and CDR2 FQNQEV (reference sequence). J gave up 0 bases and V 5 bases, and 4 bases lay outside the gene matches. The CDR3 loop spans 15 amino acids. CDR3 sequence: CASSLTGRSGNTLYF. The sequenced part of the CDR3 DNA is TGTGCCAGCAGTTTGACAGGGCGTTCTGGAAATACGCTCTAT.

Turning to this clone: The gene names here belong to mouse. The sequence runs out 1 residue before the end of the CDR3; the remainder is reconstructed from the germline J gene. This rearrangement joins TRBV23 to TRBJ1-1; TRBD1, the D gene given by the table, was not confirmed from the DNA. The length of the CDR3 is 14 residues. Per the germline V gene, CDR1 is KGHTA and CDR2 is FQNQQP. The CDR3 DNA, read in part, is TGCTCCAGCAGTCAATCGCAGGGATCCACAGAAGTCTTC. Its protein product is CSSSQSQGSTEVF. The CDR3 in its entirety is CSSSQSQGSTEVFF.

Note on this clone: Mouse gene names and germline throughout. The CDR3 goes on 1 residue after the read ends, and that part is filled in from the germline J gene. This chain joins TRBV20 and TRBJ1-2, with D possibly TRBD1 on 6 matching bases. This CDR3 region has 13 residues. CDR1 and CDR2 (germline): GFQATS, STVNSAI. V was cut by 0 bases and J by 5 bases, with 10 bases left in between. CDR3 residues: CGAREGARSDYTF. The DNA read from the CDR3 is TGTGGTGCTAGGGAGGGGGCGAGGTCCGACTACACC. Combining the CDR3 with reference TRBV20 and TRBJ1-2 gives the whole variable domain GALVYQYPRRTICKSGTSMRMECQAVGFQATSVAWYRQSPQKTFELIALSTVNSAIKYEQNFTQEKFPISHPNLSFSSMTVLNAYLEDRGLYLCGAREGARSDYTFGSGTRLLVI.